This TCR beta chain stems from a study of somatic mutations in cytotoxic T cells in rheumatoid arthritis. Unmatched junction bases numbered 10, after V lost 4 bases and J lost 5 bases. CDR3 length: 16 amino acids. Germline V gene data show CDR1 as MNHNS and CDR2 as SASEGT. Repertoires were generated with immunoSEQ multiplex PCR, while TCRdb's copy carries only in-frame clones and drops some. Of some 14,000 clones listed, 65% to 80% are singletons. The TCR was taken from an adult with rheumatoid arthritis. This chain connects TRBV6-1 to TRBJ2-7, with 11 nucleotides matching TRBD2. The specimen was CD8+ T cells sorted from blood. Written as DNA, the CDR3 is TGTGCCAGCAGTGTGGTAGCGGGGGGGCTCTTCCACGAGCAGTACTTC. This gives the protein CASSVVAGGLFHEQYF.